This TCR beta chain came from a study of T cells after yellow fever vaccination. From the 5' RACE reads, TCRdb called clonotypes with MiXCR, one entry per CDR3 protein. Among 300,000 or so distinct CDR3 sequences, around 7% were seen once, and the ten largest hold 15% to 20%. Germline-derived CDR1 and CDR2 are SQVTM and ANQGSEA. V shed 8 bases, J shed 10 bases, and the junction held 7 bases outside the gene matches. There are 11 residues in the CDR3. This sample comprised PBMCs, obtained approximately 47 days after the first yellow fever vaccination. The chain employs TRBV29-1 and TRBJ2-1; 8 nucleotides match TRBD1. The TCR was taken from a man aged 18 to 30 who received the YFV17D yellow fever vaccine. CDR3 sequence reads: CSTGQGAEQFF. The CDR3 DNA is TGCAGCACCGGACAGGGAGCGGAGCAGTTCTTC.